This note documents a single T cell receptor beta chain sequence. Its antigen is still unknown. These data belong to a study of T cell responses to AZD1222 COVID-19 vaccine. Findings of the study overall: The number of AZD1222 recipients seropositive at baseline was only 6 or 7. Spike-specific TCR breadth and depth rose after two AZD1222 doses. The sample set comprised mostly white British donors with more females, and clonal diversity was possibly underestimated. Along spike, vaccine-associated CD4 TCRs were found throughout, with dominance at 160-218 and 743-854.

Some clones are missing from TCRdb's copy, which holds only in-frame ones; the method was immunoSEQ multiplex PCR. The table has about 220,000 clones, more than 85% seen once. Germline CDR1 is SGHVS and CDR2 is FNYEAQ. The CDR3 has 17 residues. V lost 5 bases and J 4 bases, leaving 23 bases between the germline ends. The V and J genes are TRBV7-6 and TRBJ2-5, with D perhaps matching TRBD2 (5 bases). The TCR sequence derives from an adult in good health. Sequences were derived from peripheral blood, sampled on day 0 of MenACWY control vaccination. This CDR3 is CASSQHSAQAWGETQYF. The CDR3 DNA is TGTGCCAGCAGCCAACATAGCGCCCAAGCCTGGGGAGAGACCCAGTACTTC.